The present T cell receptor (beta chain) was sequenced within a study of blood T cell repertoires in COVID-19. Whole-study context: Spain, Italy and the United States supplied samples that represented acute and convalescent COVID-19. T cells, B-cell-depleted T cells, or PBMCs provided the cDNA or gDNA that served as material.

Original handling: Amplifying reference gene primers gave estimates of nucleated cell counts. Clones were read by immunoSEQ multiplex PCR, and TCRdb kept only the in-frame ones, dropping some. V, J and clone size reflect that table, while D and trimming were determined from the DNA. The repertoire holds approximately 100,000 clones, with more than 70% as singletons. Germline values: CDR1 LNHDA, CDR2 SQIVND (reference sequence). V was pared by 2 bases and J by 1 base, with 12 bases between. The CDR3 consists of 16 residues. J is TRBJ2-4 and V is TRBV19, with D possibly matching TRBD2 (6 bases). The material sequenced was peripheral blood. This TCR was sampled from a woman in her 70s with acute or convalescent COVID-19. The CDR3 DNA reads TGTGCCAGTAGTATACGGGGGAGTTCGGCCAAAAACATTCAGTACTTC. Amino acid sequence: CASSIRGSSAKNIQYF.